This paragraph covers one T cell receptor beta chain sequence. Its specificity is not known. The PCR contained 60 Vbeta and 13 Jbeta primers. Using immunoSEQ multiplex PCR, the repertoire was profiled, and TCRdb retains in-frame clones only, with some absent. The listing contains approximately 70,000 clones. This specimen comes from a study of cytomegalovirus exposure and HLA in healthy donors. Study-level findings and limits: It was assumed in the presence/absence analyses that sequencing depth was roughly uniform across donors. Researchers counted around 150 TCR beta chains as cytomegalovirus-associated. Rarity held for most TCR sequences, but there were some public TCRs that occurred in many donors.

V gave up 5 bases and J gave up 3 bases; unmatched junction bases: 3. Germline assignment: CDR1 SGHNT and CDR2 YENEEA. The CDR3 spans 13 residues. Samples came from healthy bone marrow donors. This TCR was recovered from a woman in her thirties in good health and CMV-seronegative. The chain links TRBV11-3 to TRBJ2-7; 8 bases map to TRBD1. The specimen was PBMCs. CDR3 sequence (DNA): TGTGCCAGCAGCCATGGACAGGGCTACGAGCAGTACTTC. Translation: CASSHGQGYEQYF.